This T cell receptor (beta chain) was documented in a study of cytomegalovirus exposure and HLA in healthy donors. At the level of the study: Earlier sequencing of about 179 million T cells yielded around 100 million unique TCR beta sequences. Genetic ancestry analysis placed under 90% of the 300 to 400 donors that were genotyped in the Caucasian-associated cluster. Study conclusions and caveats: Researchers reported in a later analysis that a missense DCLRE1C variant was tied to TCR beta V- and J-gene trimming.

Primers for the PCR totalled 60 Vbeta and 13 Jbeta. Generated by immunoSEQ multiplex PCR, the TCRdb table keeps only in-frame clones and is missing some. The sample consists of approximately 110,000 clones, 65% of them appearing once. As regards this clone: Its antigen is not known.

The CDR3 sequence is 11 residues long. CDR1 SGHNT and CDR2 YENEEA come from the germline V gene. Trimming took off 3 bases at V and 6 bases at J, with 4 bases between the two ends. The clonotype was recovered from a man aged 30 to 45 in good health and CMV-seropositive. The sequencing input was PBMCs. This chain uses TRBV11-3 with TRBJ2-3; D ambiguous. The CDR3: CASSFIDTQYF. The CDR3 bases are TGTGCCAGCAGCTTCATCGATACGCAGTATTTT.